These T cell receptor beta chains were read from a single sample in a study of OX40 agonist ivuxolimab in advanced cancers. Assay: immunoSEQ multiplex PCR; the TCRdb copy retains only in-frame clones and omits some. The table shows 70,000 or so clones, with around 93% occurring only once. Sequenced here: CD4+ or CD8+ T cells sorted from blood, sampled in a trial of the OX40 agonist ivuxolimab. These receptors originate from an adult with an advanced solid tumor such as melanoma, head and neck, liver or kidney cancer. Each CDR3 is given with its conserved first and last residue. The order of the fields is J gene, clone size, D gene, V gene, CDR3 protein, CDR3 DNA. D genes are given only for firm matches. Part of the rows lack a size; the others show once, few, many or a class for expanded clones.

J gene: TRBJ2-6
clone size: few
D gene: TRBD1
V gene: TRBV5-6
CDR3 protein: CASSPLGQGVGGANVLTF
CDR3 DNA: TGTGCCAGCAGCCCCTTGGGGCAGGGGGTCGGTGGGGCCAACGTCCTGACTTTC

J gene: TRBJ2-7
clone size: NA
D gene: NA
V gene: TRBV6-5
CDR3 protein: CASSYQEAASYEQYF
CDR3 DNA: TGTGCCAGCAGTTATCAAGAGGCCGCCTCCTACGAGCAGTACTTC

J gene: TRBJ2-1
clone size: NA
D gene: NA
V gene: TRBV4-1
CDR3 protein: CASSQVASSFNNEQFF
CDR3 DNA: TGCGCCAGCAGCCAGGTAGCTAGCAGCTTTAACAATGAGCAGTTCTTC

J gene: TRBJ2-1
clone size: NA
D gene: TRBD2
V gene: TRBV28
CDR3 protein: CASSFSGRDNEQFF
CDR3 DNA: TGTGCCAGCAGTTTTAGCGGGAGGGACAATGAGCAGTTCTTC

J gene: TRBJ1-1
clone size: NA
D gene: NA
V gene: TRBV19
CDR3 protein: CASSTPSRMNTEAFF
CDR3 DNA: TGTGCCAGTAGTACTCCATCGAGGATGAACACTGAAGCTTTCTTT

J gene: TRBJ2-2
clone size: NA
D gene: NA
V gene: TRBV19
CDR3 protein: CASSPTRGFGGELFF
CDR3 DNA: TGTGCCAGTAGTCCCACGAGGGGTTTCGGCGGGGAGCTGTTTTTT

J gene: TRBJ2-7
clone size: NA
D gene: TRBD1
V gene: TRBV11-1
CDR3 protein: CASSLGQVYEQYF
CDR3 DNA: TGTGCCAGCAGCCTAGGACAGGTCTACGAGCAGTACTTC

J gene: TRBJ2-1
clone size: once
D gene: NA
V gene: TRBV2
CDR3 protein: CASSDGSSYNEQLF
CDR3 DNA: TGTGCCAGCAGTGACGGCAGCTCCTACAATGAGCAGCTCTTC

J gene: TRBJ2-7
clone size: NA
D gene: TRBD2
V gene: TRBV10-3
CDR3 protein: CAISDYTSGMGGEQYF
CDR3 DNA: TGTGCCATCAGTGACTACACTAGCGGGATGGGTGGCGAGCAGTACTTC

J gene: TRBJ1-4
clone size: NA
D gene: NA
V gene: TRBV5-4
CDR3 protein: CASSPMGANEKLFF
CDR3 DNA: TGTGCCAGCAGCCCGATGGGAGCTAATGAAAAACTGTTTTTT

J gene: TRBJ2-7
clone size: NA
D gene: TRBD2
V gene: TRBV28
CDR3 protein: CASSPGTSGSAYEQYF
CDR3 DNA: TGTGCCAGCAGTCCTGGGACTAGCGGGAGCGCTTACGAGCAGTACTTC

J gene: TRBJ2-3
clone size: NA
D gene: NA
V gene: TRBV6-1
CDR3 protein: CASSETGSTDTQYF
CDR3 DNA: TGTGCCAGCAGTGAAACGGGGAGCACAGATACGCAGTATTTT

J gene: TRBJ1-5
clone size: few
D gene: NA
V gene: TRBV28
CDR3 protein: CASSSENSGNQPQHF
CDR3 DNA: TGTGCCAGCAGTTCCGAGAACAGCGGCAATCAGCCCCAGCATTTT

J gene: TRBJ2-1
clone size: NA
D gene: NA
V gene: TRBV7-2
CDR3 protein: CASSSELGREQFF
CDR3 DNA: TGTGCCAGCAGCTCTGAACTAGGTCGAGAGCAGTTCTTC

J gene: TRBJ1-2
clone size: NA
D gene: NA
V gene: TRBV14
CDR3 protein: CASSQGQGNYGYTF
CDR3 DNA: TGTGCCAGCAGCCAAGGCCAGGGTAACTATGGCTACACCTTC

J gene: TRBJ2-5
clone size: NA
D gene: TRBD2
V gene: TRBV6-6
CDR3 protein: CASSGLAGVETQYF
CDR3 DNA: TGTGCCAGCAGTGGACTAGCGGGAGTGGAGACCCAGTACTTC

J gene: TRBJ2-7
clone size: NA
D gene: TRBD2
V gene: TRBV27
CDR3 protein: CASRRTSGSYEQYF
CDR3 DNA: TGTGCCAGCAGACGGACTAGCGGATCCTACGAGCAGTACTTC

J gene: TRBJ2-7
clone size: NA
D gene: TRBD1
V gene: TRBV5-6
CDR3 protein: CASSLRDRAYEQYF
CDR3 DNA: TGTGCCAGCAGCTTGCGGGACAGGGCCTACGAGCAGTACTTC

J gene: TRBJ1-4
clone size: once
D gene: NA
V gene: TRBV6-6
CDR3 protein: CASRQTGEVPQKLFF
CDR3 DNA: TGTGCCAGCAGACAAACGGGGGAGGTCCCCCAAAAACTGTTTTTT

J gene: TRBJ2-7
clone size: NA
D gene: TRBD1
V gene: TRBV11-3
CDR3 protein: CASSSRNRGLYEQYF
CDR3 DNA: TGTGCCAGCAGCTCGAGGAACAGGGGGCTCTACGAGCAGTACTTC

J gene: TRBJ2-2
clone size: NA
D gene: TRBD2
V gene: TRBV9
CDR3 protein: CASSVGGSNTGELFF
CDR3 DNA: TGTGCCAGCAGCGTTGGCGGGAGTAACACCGGGGAGCTGTTTTTT

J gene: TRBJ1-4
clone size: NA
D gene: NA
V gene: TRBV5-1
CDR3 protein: CASSLGSSNEKLFF
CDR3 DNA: TGCGCCAGCAGCTTGGGAAGTAGCAATGAAAAACTGTTTTTT

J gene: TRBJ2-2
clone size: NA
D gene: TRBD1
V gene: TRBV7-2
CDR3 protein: CASSSYGQASGELFF
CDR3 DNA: TGTGCCAGCAGCTCTTACGGACAGGCCTCCGGGGAGCTGTTTTTT

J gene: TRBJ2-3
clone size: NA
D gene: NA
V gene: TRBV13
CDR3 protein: CASSARTDTQYF
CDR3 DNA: TGTGCCAGCAGCGCCCGCACAGATACGCAGTATTTT

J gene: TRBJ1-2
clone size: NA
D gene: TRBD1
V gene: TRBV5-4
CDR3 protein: CASSRKVTGGTDGYTF
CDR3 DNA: TGTGCCAGCAGCAGGAAGGTGACAGGGGGCACGGATGGCTACACCTTC

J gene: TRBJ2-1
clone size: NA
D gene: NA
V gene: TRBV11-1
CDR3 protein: CASRPSPSSYNEQFF
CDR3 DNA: TGTGCCAGCAGACCCAGTCCTAGCTCCTACAATGAGCAGTTCTTC

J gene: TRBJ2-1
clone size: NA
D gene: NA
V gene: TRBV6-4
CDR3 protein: CASSVEGRFHEQFF
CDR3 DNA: TGTGCCAGCAGTGTCGAAGGGCGGTTCCATGAGCAGTTCTTC

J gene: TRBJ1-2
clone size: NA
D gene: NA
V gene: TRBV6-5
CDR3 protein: CASSSRERGYGYTF
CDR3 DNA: TGTGCCAGCAGTTCCAGGGAGCGGGGGTATGGCTACACCTTC

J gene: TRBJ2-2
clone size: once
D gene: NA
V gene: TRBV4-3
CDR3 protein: CASSQGTRQNTGELFF
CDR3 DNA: TGCGCCAGCAGCCAAGGGACCCGCCAGAACACCGGGGAGCTGTTTTTT

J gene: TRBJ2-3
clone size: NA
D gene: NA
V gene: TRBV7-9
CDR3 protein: CASSLKATDTQYF
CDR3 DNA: TGTGCCAGCAGCTTAAAGGCCACAGATACGCAGTATTTT

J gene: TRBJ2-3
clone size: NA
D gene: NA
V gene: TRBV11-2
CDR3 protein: CASSFHQDTQYF
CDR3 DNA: TGTGCCAGCAGCTTCCACCAAGATACGCAGTATTTT

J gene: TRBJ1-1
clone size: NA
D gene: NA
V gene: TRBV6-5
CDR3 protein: CASSFIGTEAFF
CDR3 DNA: TGTGCCAGCAGTTTTATAGGAACTGAAGCTTTCTTT

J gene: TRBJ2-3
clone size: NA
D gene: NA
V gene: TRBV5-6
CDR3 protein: CASSDRRRRYSTDTQYF
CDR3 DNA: TGTGCCAGCAGCGATCGACGGCGAAGATATAGCACAGATACGCAGTATTTT

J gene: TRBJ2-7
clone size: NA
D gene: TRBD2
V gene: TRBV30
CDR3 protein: CAWTSGPYEQYF
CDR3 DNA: TGTGCCTGGACTAGCGGACCCTACGAGCAGTACTTC

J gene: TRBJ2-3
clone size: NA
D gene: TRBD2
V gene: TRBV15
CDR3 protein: CATSRGSLAGGPTDTQYF
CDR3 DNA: TGTGCCACCAGCAGAGGTTCTCTAGCGGGAGGACCCACAGATACGCAGTATTTT

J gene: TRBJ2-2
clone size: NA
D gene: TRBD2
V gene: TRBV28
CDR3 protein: CASIREENTGELFF
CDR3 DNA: TGTGCCAGCATACGGGAGGAGAACACCGGGGAGCTGTTTTTT

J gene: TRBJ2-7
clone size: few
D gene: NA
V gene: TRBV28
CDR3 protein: CASSFGSAGAVGSYEQYF
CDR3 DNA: TGTGCCAGCAGTTTCGGATCTGCAGGGGCCGTCGGGAGCTACGAGCAGTACTTC

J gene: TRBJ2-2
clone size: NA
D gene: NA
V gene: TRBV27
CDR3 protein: CASSLNTGELFF
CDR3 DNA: TGTGCCAGCAGTCTTAACACCGGGGAGCTGTTTTTT

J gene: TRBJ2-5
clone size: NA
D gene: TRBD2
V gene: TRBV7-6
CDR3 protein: CASSLVFSGRSKETQYF
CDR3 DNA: TGTGCCAGCAGCTTAGTGTTTAGCGGGAGATCGAAAGAGACCCAGTACTTC

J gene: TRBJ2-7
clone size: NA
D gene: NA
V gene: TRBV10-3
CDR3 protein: CAISESWRGSYEQYF
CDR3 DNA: TGTGCCATCAGTGAGTCATGGCGGGGCTCCTACGAGCAGTACTTC

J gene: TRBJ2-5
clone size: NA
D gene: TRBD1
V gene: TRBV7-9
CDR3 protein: CASSPTGWGETQYF
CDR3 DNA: TGTGCCAGCAGCCCGACAGGGTGGGGTGAGACCCAGTACTTC

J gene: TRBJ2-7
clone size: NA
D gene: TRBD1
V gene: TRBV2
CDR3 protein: CASTGQGYEQYF
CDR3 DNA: TGTGCCAGCACTGGACAGGGCTACGAGCAGTACTTC

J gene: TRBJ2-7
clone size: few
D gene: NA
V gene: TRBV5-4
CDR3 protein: CASSFNSPYEQYF
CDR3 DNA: TGTGCCAGCAGCTTTAACAGTCCCTACGAGCAGTACTTC

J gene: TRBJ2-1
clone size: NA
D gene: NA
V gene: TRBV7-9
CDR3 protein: CASSPVRGSDNEQFF
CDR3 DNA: TGTGCCAGCAGCCCGGTCCGGGGATCTGACAATGAGCAGTTCTTC

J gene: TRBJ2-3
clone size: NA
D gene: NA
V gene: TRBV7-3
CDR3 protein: CASSQPPGGTDTQYF
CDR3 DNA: TGTGCCAGCAGCCAGCCGCCCGGTGGCACAGATACGCAGTATTTT

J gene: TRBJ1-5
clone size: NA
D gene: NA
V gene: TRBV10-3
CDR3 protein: CAISALGDSNQPQHF
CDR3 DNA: TGTGCCATCAGTGCCTTGGGAGATAGCAATCAGCCCCAGCATTTT

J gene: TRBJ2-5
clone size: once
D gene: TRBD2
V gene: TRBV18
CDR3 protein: CASSPGLAGEYQETQYF
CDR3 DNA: TGTGCCAGCTCACCGGGACTAGCGGGAGAGTACCAAGAGACCCAGTACTTC

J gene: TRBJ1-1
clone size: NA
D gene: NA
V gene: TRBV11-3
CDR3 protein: CASSLVFGVGTEAFF
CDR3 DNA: TGTGCCAGCAGCTTAGTTTTTGGGGTGGGCACTGAAGCTTTCTTT

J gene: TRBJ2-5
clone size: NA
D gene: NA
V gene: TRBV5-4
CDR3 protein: CASSSPGEETQYF
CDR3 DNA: TGTGCCAGCAGCTCTCCAGGGGAAGAGACCCAGTACTTC

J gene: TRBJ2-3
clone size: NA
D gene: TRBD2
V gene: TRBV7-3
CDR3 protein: CASSPGTSGTDTQYF
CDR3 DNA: TGTGCCAGCAGCCCCGGGACTAGCGGCACAGATACGCAGTATTTT

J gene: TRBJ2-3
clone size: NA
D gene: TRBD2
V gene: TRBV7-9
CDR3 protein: CASSSSGVFTDTQYF
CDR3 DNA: TGTGCCAGCAGTTCTAGCGGGGTGTTCACAGATACGCAGTATTTT